A selection of T cell receptor beta chains follows, all from one sample in a study of T cells in localized non-small cell lung cancer. Assay used: immunoSEQ multiplex PCR; TCRdb lists only in-frame clones, some missing. The data hold fewer than 3,500 clones, with 25% to 35% observed a single time. Sequenced material: normal lung tissue next to the tumor, taken before any cancer treatment. Receptors originate from a female donor older than 55 with stage I squamous cell lung carcinoma. The CDR3 runs from the conserved cysteine through the conserved F or W. The order of the fields is clone size, CDR3 length, J gene, D gene, V gene, CDR3 DNA, CDR3 protein. D genes are given only for firm matches. For some rows the clone size is stated as once, few or many, or as a class when expanded; others skip it.

NA	15	TRBJ2-1	NA	TRBV28	TGTGCCAGCAGTTTAGGTAGCCCCGGGTACAATGAGCAGTTCTTC	CASSLGSPGYNEQFF
few	13	TRBJ1-1	NA	TRBV28	TGTGCCAGCAACGAGGGTGTGAACACTGAAGCTTTCTTT	CASNEGVNTEAFF
medium-sized	16	TRBJ2-2	TRBD2	TRBV9	TGTGCCAGCAGCGTAGATGCTAGCGGGAACACCGGGGAGCTGTTTTTT	CASSVDASGNTGELFF
NA	13	TRBJ1-1	NA	TRBV7-2	TGTGCCAGCAGCTACGGGGGTCGCACTGAAGCTTTCTTT	CASSYGGRTEAFF
few	14	TRBJ2-3	NA	TRBV11-3	TGTGCCAGCAGCCGGGGGCGGAGTTGGAATACGCAGTATTTT	CASSRGRSWNTQYF
NA	16	TRBJ2-1	TRBD2	TRBV28	TGTGCCAGCAGTTATCCCTGGGCTAGCGGGATTAATGAGCAGTTCTTC	CASSYPWASGINEQFF
medium-sized	15	TRBJ2-1	TRBD2	TRBV12-5	TGTGCCTCTTCGTCACTAGCGGGAGCGGTCAATGAGCAGTTCTTC	CASSSLAGAVNEQFF
once	16	TRBJ2-3	TRBD1	TRBV18	TGTGCCAGCTCACCCCCGCGCGGGACAGGGGAAGATACGCAGTATTTT	CASSPPRGTGEDTQYF
few	16	TRBJ2-7	TRBD1	TRBV11-3	TGTGCCAGCAGCTTGAGGGGGCCGGGGAAGGAGCACGAGCAGTACTTC	CASSLRGPGKEHEQYF
NA	16	TRBJ2-1	TRBD1	TRBV5-1	TGCGCCAGCAGCTTACCGACCGGGACAGGGGATGATGAGCAGTTCTTC	CASSLPTGTGDDEQFF
large	14	TRBJ1-1	TRBD1	TRBV30	TGTGCCTGGAGTGTACCAGGGGGAGCTTCTGAAGCTTTCTTT	CAWSVPGGASEAFF
NA	14	TRBJ1-1	TRBD1	TRBV11-3	TGTGCCAGCAAAGGGACAGGGGGGAACACTGAAGCTTTCTTT	CASKGTGGNTEAFF
NA	16	TRBJ2-3	NA	TRBV10-3	TGTGCCATCAGTGAATCAAATCAGGGCCGAACAGATACGCAGTATTTT	CAISESNQGRTDTQYF
few	12	TRBJ1-1	NA	TRBV28	TGTGCCAGCAGTCCTGGGGGACTCCAGGGAGTCTTT	CASSPGGLQGVF
medium-sized	13	TRBJ1-1	NA	TRBV6-8	TGTGCCAGCAGTGACTTCGTGAACACTGAAGCTTTCTTT	CASSDFVNTEAFF
NA	16	TRBJ1-1	NA	TRBV11-3	TGTGCCAGCAGCCTAGGGAAGGGTAATATGAACACTGAAGCTTTCTTT	CASSLGKGNMNTEAFF
NA	15	TRBJ2-1	NA	TRBV9	TGTGCCAGCAGTTACAGGGATACCAAATACAATGAGCAGTTCTTC	CASSYRDTKYNEQFF
medium-sized	16	TRBJ2-5	TRBD1	TRBV6-8	TGTGCCAGCAGCGAGATTTCTGACAGGGGTGGAGAGACCCAGTACTTC	CASSEISDRGGETQYF
once	13	TRBJ2-3	NA	TRBV29-1	TGCAGCGTTGCCGGACAGTCAGCAGATACGCAGTATTTT	CSVAGQSADTQYF
NA	17	TRBJ2-2	NA	TRBV11-3	TGTGCCAGCAGCTTAGAGCGGAAGGGCACCCAGGGCGGGGAGCTGTTTTTT	CASSLERKGTQGGELFF
large	13	TRBJ2-7	NA	TRBV9	TGTGCCAGCAGGTTCCTTTCCCCGAACGAGCAGTACTTC	CASRFLSPNEQYF
medium-sized	16	TRBJ2-1	TRBD1	TRBV11-3	TGTGCCAGCAGACCCGATCCGGGACAGGGTTACAATGAGCAGTTCTTC	CASRPDPGQGYNEQFF
few	16	TRBJ2-1	TRBD2	TRBV6-8	TGTGCCAGCAGTTACTCGAGGCGGGAGGCCTACAATGAGCAGTTCTTC	CASSYSRREAYNEQFF
NA	15	TRBJ1-5	NA	TRBV28	TGTGCCAGCAGTTTATATAGCGCCCCCAATCAGCCCCAGCATTTT	CASSLYSAPNQPQHF
medium-sized	14	TRBJ2-1	TRBD2	TRBV11-3	TGTGCCAGCAGCTTGGGGATAGCGGGAGATGAGCAGTTCTTC	CASSLGIAGDEQFF
NA	17	TRBJ1-1	NA	TRBV28	TGTGCCAGCATCGGAGGGGTCAACCGTCCTGGGGGGACTGAAGCTTTCTTT	CASIGGVNRPGGTEAFF
once	15	TRBJ1-2	NA	TRBV28	TGTGCCAGCAGTTTGGTGGGGAAGGGAGGGGTTGGCTACACCTTC	CASSLVGKGGVGYTF
few	13	TRBJ2-3	NA	TRBV29-1	TGCAGCGGGGGACTCCGAGGGGCAGATACGCAGTATTTT	CSGGLRGADTQYF
NA	13	TRBJ2-7	NA	TRBV10-2	TGCGCCAGCTTGGGGGACTCCACCTACGAGCAGTACTTC	CASLGDSTYEQYF
few	16	TRBJ2-5	TRBD1	TRBV6-8	TGTGCCAGCAGACGTAGGAGGACAGGGAATGGAGAGACCCAGTACTTC	CASRRRRTGNGETQYF
medium-sized	13	TRBJ1-1	NA	TRBV6-8	TGTGCCAGCAGTTACGGGGGGTACACTGAAGCTTTCTTT	CASSYGGYTEAFF
NA	14	TRBJ2-7	NA	TRBV18	TGTGCCAGCTCACCCTCCACAGAGTCTAGGGAGCAGTACTTC	CASSPSTESREQYF
few	14	TRBJ2-7	TRBD2	TRBV30	TGTGCCTGGAGTACTGGGACTAGAGGTAGCGAGCAGTACTTC	CAWSTGTRGSEQYF
NA	16	TRBJ2-1	TRBD1	TRBV11-3	TGTGCCAGCAGCTCATGGGGGACAGGGCTGTACAATGAGCAGTTCTTC	CASSSWGTGLYNEQFF
few	14	TRBJ1-5	NA	TRBV30	TGTGCCTGGAGACCCGCCGGGGCGGGTCAGCCCCAGCATTTT	CAWRPAGAGQPQHF
NA	14	TRBJ2-3	NA	TRBV28	TGTGCCAGCAGTCGACAGGTCGGCACAGATACGCAGTATTTT	CASSRQVGTDTQYF
NA	14	TRBJ2-3	TRBD1	TRBV19	TGTGCCAGTAGACCAGACAGGGGCTCAGATACGCAGTATTTT	CASRPDRGSDTQYF
NA	15	TRBJ2-3	TRBD2	TRBV19	TGTGCCAGTAGGGGGACTAGTAAACACACAGATACGCAGTATTTT	CASRGTSKHTDTQYF
NA	16	TRBJ2-3	NA	TRBV28	TGTGCCAGCAGGTCAGGACTAACACATAGCACAGATACGCAGTATTTT	CASRSGLTHSTDTQYF
NA	14	TRBJ1-4	NA	TRBV11-3	TGTGCCAGCAGCCCCAGACGGTTTAATGAAAAACTGTTTTTT	CASSPRRFNEKLFF